The text below deals with one T cell receptor beta chain. The antigen is unknown. Per germline, CDR1 ENHRY and CDR2 SYGVKD. This CDR3 has 13 residues. V trimming: 11 bases; J trimming: 1 base; junction bases outside the gene matches: 4. PCR primers comprised 60 Vbeta and 13 Jbeta primers. Libraries were prepared by immunoSEQ multiplex PCR; TCRdb keeps only in-frame clonotypes and omits some of them. The data contain approximately 170,000 clones, roughly four fifths of them singletons. The record originates from a study of cytomegalovirus exposure and HLA in healthy donors. Overall study results and limits: In vitro data verified a few CMV-associated chains as specific for CMV antigens.

The rearrangement uses TRBV10-3 and TRBJ1-5; 8 bases line up with TRBD1. The sample was PBMCs. This TCR was sampled from a woman aged 25 to 39 in good health and CMV-seropositive. The CDR3, as DNA: TGTGCCGTACAGGGGGGGAGCAATCAGCCCCAGCATTTT. Residues: CAVQGGSNQPQHF.